Listed below are T cell receptor beta chains from one sample, sequenced in a study of blood T cell repertoires in COVID-19. Sequencing used immunoSEQ multiplex PCR; TCRdb keeps in-frame clones, though not all of them. The sample records under 150,000 clones, approximately 88% being singletons. The sample was peripheral blood. These receptors were obtained from a woman aged 80 or older with acute or convalescent COVID-19. CDR3s include the opening cysteine and the closing phenylalanine or tryptophan. Where a row states a size, it is once, few, many or the class of an expanded clone; other rows omit it.

clone_size j_call v_call cdr3_aa
. TRBJ2-7 TRBV7-2 CASSIRDYPGYEQYF
. TRBJ2-7 TRBV27 CASSSAGTDSSEQYF
. TRBJ1-1 TRBV25-1 CASSEFGQGTEAFF
medium-sized TRBJ1-4 TRBV5-6 CASSPGGGNEKLFF
. TRBJ1-4 TRBV3-1/TRBV3-2 CASSQDMTRGNEKLFF
. TRBJ2-6 TRBV7-2 CASSLRGSAYSGANVLTF
. TRBJ1-2 TRBV5-5 CASSLRTVKGGGYTF
once TRBJ1-1 TRBV20-1 CSASEDRVTEAFF
. TRBJ1-1 TRBV7-9 CASSPGGHLNTEAFF
. TRBJ2-5 TRBV16 CASSQEEIGTQYF
. TRBJ2-1 TRBV9 CASSVNGGEQFF
. TRBJ1-1 TRBV29-1 CSVEGPAGNTEAFF
. TRBJ2-7 TRBV7-2 CASSLVPRLAELYEQYF
. TRBJ2-2 TRBV12-5 CASGLLGRGGPNTGELFF
. TRBJ1-5 TRBV6-2/TRBV6-3 CASSYPRGSGQPQHF
few TRBJ2-7 TRBV5-4 CASSWTSNSYEQYF
. TRBJ1-6 TRBV2 CASSRRESYNSPLHF
few TRBJ1-3 TRBV5-1 CASSLAGVLSGNTIYF
. TRBJ2-1 TRBV4-3 CASSQGASGGGYNEQFF
few TRBJ2-1 TRBV7-2 CASSLAGGLYNEQFF
. TRBJ2-5 TRBV27 CASSLGGGPQETQYF
. TRBJ1-6 TRBV30 CAWSVNRNNSPLHF
few TRBJ1-1 TRBV19 CASSSAGTGVGEAFF
. TRBJ2-2 TRBV5-1 CASSPSSEGELFF
. TRBJ2-7 TRBV7-9 CASSLGSTGLGSYEQYF